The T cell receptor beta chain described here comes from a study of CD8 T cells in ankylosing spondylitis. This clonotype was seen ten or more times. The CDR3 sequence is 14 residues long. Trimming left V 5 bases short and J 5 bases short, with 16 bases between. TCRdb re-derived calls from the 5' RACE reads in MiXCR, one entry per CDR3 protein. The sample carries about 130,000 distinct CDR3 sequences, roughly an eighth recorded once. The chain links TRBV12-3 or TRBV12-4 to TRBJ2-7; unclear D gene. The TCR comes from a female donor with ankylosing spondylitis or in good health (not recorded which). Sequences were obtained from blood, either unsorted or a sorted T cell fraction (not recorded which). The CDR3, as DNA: TGTGCCAGCAGTCCAAGCTTCCGTGGGAACGAGCAGTACTTC. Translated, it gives CASSPSFRGNEQYF.